This entry describes one T cell receptor beta chain. The authors' processing: Amplification from reference gene primers served as the basis for estimated nucleated cell counts. Profiling relied on immunoSEQ multiplex PCR, and the TCRdb table lists in-frame clones only, not all of them. V and J calls plus clone size are reproduced from that table; the DNA served to infer D and trimming. This sample has some 180,000 clones, with more than 80% found just once. V was clipped by 4 bases and J by 9 bases; unmatched bases: 5. The CDR3 is 13 amino acids. Looked up from germline, CDR1 is SGHNT and CDR2 is YYREEE (reference sequence). These data originate in a study of blood T cell repertoires in COVID-19. Turning to the study itself: Sites in the United States, Italy and Spain provided acute and convalescent COVID-19 samples. The cDNA or gDNA used as material had been derived from T cells, B-cell-depleted T cells, or PBMCs.

Sequenced input: peripheral blood. The chain uses TRBV5-4 and TRBJ2-1; TRBD1 matches 9 bases. The source of this sequence is a human donor in a cohort sampled during active COVID-19. The CDR3: CASSLGQGIEQFF. In nucleotides, the CDR3 is TGTGCCAGCAGCCTGGGACAGGGTATTGAGCAGTTCTTC.